The present entry profiles one T cell receptor (beta chain) with its context. This sample is drawn from a study of blood T cell repertoires in COVID-19. V was shortened by 0 bases and J by 6 bases, with 14 bases between the two germline ends. Looked up from germline, CDR1 is MGHRA and CDR2 is YSYEKL. The CDR3 contains 15 residues. Profiling relied on immunoSEQ multiplex PCR, and the TCRdb table lists in-frame clones only, not all of them. The table has 50,000 to 75,000 clones, more than 60% seen once. The chain uses TRBV4-1 and TRBJ1-1; D possibly corresponds to TRBD1 (5 bases). Input material: peripheral blood. The TCR comes from a human donor in a cohort sampled during active COVID-19. The chain's CDR3 is CASSQEAGISAEAFF. Written as DNA, the CDR3 is TGCGCCAGCAGCCAAGAAGCAGGGATCTCCGCTGAAGCTTTCTTT.